This T cell receptor (beta chain) was obtained from a study of T-cell memory formation after mild COVID-19 (dated by TCRdb to the early 2020s). Study-level background: Most TCR sequence clusters were specific to one of the two donors. T-cell clones expanding and contracting after mild COVID-19 in a couple of donors were tracked by longitudinal TCRalpha and TCRbeta repertoire sequencing. The cohort comprised two young, previously healthy adult volunteers, one female and one male. Points the paper makes about the study in general: Clones that contracted from day 15 to 85 showed balanced CD4/CD8 phenotypes, whereas a second wave of clones that expanded from day 15 to 37 leaned towards CD4+. Whether the second-wave clones peaking on day 37 were SARS-CoV-2 specific was not confirmed. Contracting CD4+ clones were found mainly in CM and EM memory subsets, while CD8+ clones were enriched in EMRA. Only a couple of mild cases were covered in the study, and larger cohorts including severe cases with pre-infection samples were considered necessary. Some responding clones were detected in pre-infection memory, which suggested that pre-existing cross-reactive memory T cells had joined the SARS-CoV-2 response.

There are 17 amino acids in the CDR3, from cysteine to phenylalanine inclusive. The sequence is cut down to CDR3 DNA, 51 bases in frame from base 1. V has 8 bases trimmed and J has 5 bases trimmed; junction bases matching no gene number 17. PBMCs were isolated by Ficoll-Paque density gradient centrifugation. Sequencing took place on an Illumina NovaSeq 6000. Using 5'RACE with constant-segment primers, TCRalpha and TCRbeta cDNA libraries were constructed, with sample barcodes and unique molecular identifiers added in the process. Trizol reagent was used to extract RNA from every sample. Amplification of the libraries took two PCR steps, and the second step added a second sample barcode plus Illumina TruSeq adapters. Libraries were sequenced on an Illumina NovaSeq with 2 x 150 bp paired-end reads. The original methods were these. With migec v1.2.7, reads were demultiplexed and then collapsed into UMI-guided consensus sequences. Using mixcr v2.1.11, the UMI consensuses were aligned to TRA and TRB V and J templates and assembled into clonotypes. A clonotype was counted as expanded or contracted only if both edgeR and NoisET called the change significant, with noise models trained on biological replicates. For edgeR calls, a false discovery rate-adjusted p below 0.01 and a log2 fold-change threshold of 1 were applied. As an exploratory analysis of dynamics, max-normalized trajectories of the 1000 most abundant clonotypes were examined by PCA with hierarchical clustering. Separately sequenced CD4+ and CD8+ repertoires were used to assign the CD4 or CD8 phenotype of responding clones. TCRdb reanalyzed the raw reads on its own, using fastp at Q25 for trimming and MiXCR for clone calling, and kept in-frame beta chains. CDR3 protein duplicates are merged, each entry listing the most common genes and DNA. In this record, the V and J calls reflect TCRdb's handling and not the investigators' own analysis. The sample has just under 150,000 distinct CDR3 sequences on record, 6% to 7% of them singletons. The top ten hold 2% to 2.5% of the sample.

This clonotype was found a few times. Its binding antigen is unknown. Base qualities were left out, and no much larger clone turns up one base away. The chain is assembled from TRBV12-3 or TRBV12-4 and TRBJ2-4; 8 bases in the junction line up with TRBD2. The clonotype comes from an adult woman who had mild COVID-19 (a few samples of this study predate the infection). The sample titles of this study are shuffled in the database, so cell type and time point are left out; the donor was told from shared clones. The source material was PBMCs or a T cell subset sorted from them (not recorded which). The bases are TGTGCCAGCCTTCCTAGGGGTAGCGGGAACGTCGAAAACATTCAGTACTTC. Its coded protein is CASLPRGSGNVENIQYF.